The T cell receptor (beta chain) under discussion was sequenced for a study of blood T cell repertoires in COVID-19. Study overall: Donors in Cohort 3 who had recovered were those with two negative PCRs, healthcare professional clearance, or resolution of their symptoms.

In its sample, this clone was seen a few times. Under the authors' procedure: Reference gene primer amplification yielded estimated nucleated cell counts. The table came from immunoSEQ multiplex PCR; TCRdb's copy has only in-frame clones and leaves some out. From that table come the V and J calls and clone size; the DNA was used to work out D and trimming. The sample includes some 160,000 clones, about 80% seen only once; the top ten take around 20%. Between the trimmed V and J ends, which lost 5 bases and 2 bases, there was a span of 21 bases. The CDR3 extends over 17 amino acids. Germline assignment: CDR1 SGHNT and CDR2 YENEEA. Participants were aged about 18 to 95 years, lived in 24 US areas, and enrolled virtually. Cohorts were based on clinical histories the participants reported.

This clonotype was sampled from a woman in her sixties or seventies in a cohort exposed to, infected with or recovered from COVID-19 (not recorded which). The chain links TRBV11-3 to TRBJ1-2; D is unclear. The sample was PBMCs or T cells enriched from blood (not recorded which). CDR3 region: CASSPPRGFYDNYGYTF. The CDR3 DNA is TGTGCCAGCAGCCCACCCAGAGGGTTCTATGACAACTATGGCTACACCTTC.